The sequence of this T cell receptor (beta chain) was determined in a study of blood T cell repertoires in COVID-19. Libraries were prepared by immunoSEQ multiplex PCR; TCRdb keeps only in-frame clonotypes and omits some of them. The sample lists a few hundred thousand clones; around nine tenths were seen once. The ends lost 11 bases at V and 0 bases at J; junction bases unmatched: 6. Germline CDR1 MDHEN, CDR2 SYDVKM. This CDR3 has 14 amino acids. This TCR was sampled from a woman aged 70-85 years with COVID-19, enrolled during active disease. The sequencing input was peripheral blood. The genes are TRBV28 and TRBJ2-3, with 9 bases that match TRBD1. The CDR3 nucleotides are TGTGCCGCACATGGGACAGGGAGCACAGATACGCAGTATTTT. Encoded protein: CAAHGTGSTDTQYF.